This is a list of T cell receptor beta chains from one sample in a study of blood T cell repertoires in COVID-19. Sequencing was performed with immunoSEQ multiplex PCR; in TCRdb, only in-frame clones are kept and a portion is missing. The sample records roughly 150,000 clones, 87% being singletons. The sample consisted of peripheral blood. Receptor source: a woman between 65 and 79 years old with COVID-19, enrolled during active disease. Both conserved end residues are part of each CDR3. A D gene is named only where the DNA matches it firmly. A row's size may be missing; if present it is once, few, many or a size class.

J gene: TRBJ2-3; V gene: TRBV5-1; D gene: .; clone size: .; CDR3 DNA: TGCGCCAGCAGCTTGAGAGAGGGCGCAGATACGCAGTATTTT; CDR3 protein: CASSLREGADTQYF
J gene: TRBJ1-2; V gene: TRBV6-5; D gene: TRBD1; clone size: .; CDR3 DNA: TGTGCCAGCTCCTTTAGGACAGGGCTAAACTATGGCTACACCTTC; CDR3 protein: CASSFRTGLNYGYTF
J gene: TRBJ2-7; V gene: TRBV6-5; D gene: TRBD1; clone size: .; CDR3 DNA: TGTGCCAGCAGTTACTCTGGCGGGACAGGAGATTACGAGCAGTACTTC; CDR3 protein: CASSYSGGTGDYEQYF
J gene: TRBJ1-4; V gene: TRBV5-1; D gene: .; clone size: once; CDR3 DNA: TGCGCCAGCAGCTCTGATCCTCGGGGAACTAATGAAAAACTGTTTTTT; CDR3 protein: CASSSDPRGTNEKLFF
J gene: TRBJ2-1; V gene: TRBV5-1; D gene: .; clone size: .; CDR3 DNA: TGCGCCAGCAGCTTCACAGGGACAAACAATGAGCAGTTCTTC; CDR3 protein: CASSFTGTNNEQFF
J gene: TRBJ1-3; V gene: TRBV7-9; D gene: .; clone size: .; CDR3 DNA: TGTGCCAGCCAGGGGAGAAACACCATATATTTT; CDR3 protein: CASQGRNTIYF
J gene: TRBJ2-7; V gene: TRBV4-1; D gene: .; clone size: once; CDR3 DNA: TGCGCCAGCAGCCAAGATGACAGATCCTACGAGCAGTACTTC; CDR3 protein: CASSQDDRSYEQYF
J gene: TRBJ2-3; V gene: TRBV7-2; D gene: TRBD1; clone size: .; CDR3 DNA: TGTGCCAGCAGCTCGGCCCTGAGGACAGGGGGCACAGATACGCAGTATTTT; CDR3 protein: CASSSALRTGGTDTQYF
J gene: TRBJ2-2; V gene: TRBV7-6; D gene: TRBD2; clone size: .; CDR3 DNA: TGTGCCAGCAGCCCCCGTACGCCGGGACTAGCGGGACGGAGCGGGGAGCTGTTTTTT; CDR3 protein: CASSPRTPGLAGRSGELFF
J gene: TRBJ1-1; V gene: TRBV6-1; D gene: .; clone size: .; CDR3 DNA: TGTGCCAGCAGTGAACGGACTGCGAACGAAGCTTTCTTT; CDR3 protein: CASSERTANEAFF
J gene: TRBJ1-5; V gene: TRBV30; D gene: .; clone size: .; CDR3 DNA: TGTGCCTGGAGGGTACAGGGTTGGAATCAGCCCCAGCATTTT; CDR3 protein: CAWRVQGWNQPQHF
J gene: TRBJ1-1; V gene: TRBV6-1; D gene: TRBD1; clone size: .; CDR3 DNA: TGTGCCAGCAGTGAATCAGGGGGCGAGACTGAAGCTTTCTTT; CDR3 protein: CASSESGGETEAFF
J gene: TRBJ1-2; V gene: TRBV6-5; D gene: TRBD1; clone size: .; CDR3 DNA: TGTGCCAGCACCAAGACAGGGGATGGCTACACCTTC; CDR3 protein: CASTKTGDGYTF
J gene: TRBJ1-2; V gene: TRBV10-3; D gene: .; clone size: .; CDR3 DNA: TGTGCCATCAGTGATACGGAGGTCTATGGCTACACCTTC; CDR3 protein: CAISDTEVYGYTF
J gene: TRBJ2-7; V gene: TRBV5-1; D gene: TRBD1; clone size: .; CDR3 DNA: TGCGCCAGCAGACAATGGACAGGGGGCTCCTACGAGCAGTACTTC; CDR3 protein: CASRQWTGGSYEQYF
J gene: TRBJ1-5; V gene: TRBV9; D gene: .; clone size: .; CDR3 DNA: TGTGCCAGCAGCCAAGGTGGGAGTGGCAATCAGCCCCAGCATTTT; CDR3 protein: CASSQGGSGNQPQHF
J gene: TRBJ2-2; V gene: TRBV19; D gene: TRBD1; clone size: once; CDR3 DNA: TGTGCCAGTAGTGTAACAGGGGGCCGTACCGGGGAGCTGTTTTTT; CDR3 protein: CASSVTGGRTGELFF